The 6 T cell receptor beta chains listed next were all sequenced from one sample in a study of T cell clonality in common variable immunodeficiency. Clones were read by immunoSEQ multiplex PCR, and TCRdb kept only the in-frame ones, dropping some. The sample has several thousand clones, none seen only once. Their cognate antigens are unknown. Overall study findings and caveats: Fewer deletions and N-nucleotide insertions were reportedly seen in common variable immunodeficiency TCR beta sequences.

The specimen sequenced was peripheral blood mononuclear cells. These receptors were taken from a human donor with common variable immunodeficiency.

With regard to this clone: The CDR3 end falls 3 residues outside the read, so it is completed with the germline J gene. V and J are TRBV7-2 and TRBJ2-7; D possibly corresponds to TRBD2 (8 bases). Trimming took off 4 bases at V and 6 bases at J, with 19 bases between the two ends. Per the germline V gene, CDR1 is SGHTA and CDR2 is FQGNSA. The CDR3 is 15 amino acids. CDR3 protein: CASSSGRGRRGEQYF. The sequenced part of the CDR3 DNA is TGTGCCAGCAGCTCCGGGAGGGGGCGAAGGGGCGAG.

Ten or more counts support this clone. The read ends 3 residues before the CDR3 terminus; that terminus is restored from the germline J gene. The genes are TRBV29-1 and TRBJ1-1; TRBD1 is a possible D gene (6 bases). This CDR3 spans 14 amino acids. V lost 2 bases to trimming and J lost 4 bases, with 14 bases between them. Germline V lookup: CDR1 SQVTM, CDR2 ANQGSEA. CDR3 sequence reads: CSVEPGGRGTEAFF. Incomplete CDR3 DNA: TGCAGCGTTGAACCGGGGGGCCGGGGCACTGAA.

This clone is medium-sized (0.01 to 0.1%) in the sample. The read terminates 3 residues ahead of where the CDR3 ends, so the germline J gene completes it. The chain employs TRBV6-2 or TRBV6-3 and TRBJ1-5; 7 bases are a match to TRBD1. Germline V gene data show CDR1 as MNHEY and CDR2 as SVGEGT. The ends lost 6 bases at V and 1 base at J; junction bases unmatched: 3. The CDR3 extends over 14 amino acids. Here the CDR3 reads CASRPTGSNQPQHF. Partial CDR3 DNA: TGTGCCAGCAGGCCGACAGGGAGCAATCAGCCC.

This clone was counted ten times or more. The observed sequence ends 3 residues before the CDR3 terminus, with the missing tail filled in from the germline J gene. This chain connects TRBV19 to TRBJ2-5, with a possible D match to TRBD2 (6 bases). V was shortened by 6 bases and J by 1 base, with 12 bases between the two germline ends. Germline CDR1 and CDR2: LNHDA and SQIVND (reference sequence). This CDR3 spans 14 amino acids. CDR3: CASRRGGTQETQYF. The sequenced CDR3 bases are TGTGCCAGTAGGCGGGGAGGAACCCAAGAGACC.

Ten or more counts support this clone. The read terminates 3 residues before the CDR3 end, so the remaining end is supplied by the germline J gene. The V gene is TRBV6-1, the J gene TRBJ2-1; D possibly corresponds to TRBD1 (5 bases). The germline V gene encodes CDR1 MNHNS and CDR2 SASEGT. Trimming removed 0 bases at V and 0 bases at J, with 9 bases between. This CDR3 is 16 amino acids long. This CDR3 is CASSEAAGFSYNEQFF. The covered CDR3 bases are TGTGCCAGCAGTGAAGCTGCAGGGTTCTCCTACAATGAG.

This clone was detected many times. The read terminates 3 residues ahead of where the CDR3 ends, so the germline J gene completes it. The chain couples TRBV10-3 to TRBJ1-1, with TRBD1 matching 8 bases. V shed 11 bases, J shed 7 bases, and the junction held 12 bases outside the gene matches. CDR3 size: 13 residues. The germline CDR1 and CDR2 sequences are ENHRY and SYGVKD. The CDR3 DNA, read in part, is TGTGCCGCTCGGCAGGGGGCGAGTGGTGAA. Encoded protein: CAARQGASGE. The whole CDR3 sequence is CAARQGASGEAFF.